The clone carrying this T cell receptor beta chain was picked up one time. Here immunoSEQ multiplex PCR was the method, and the copy in TCRdb shows in-frame clones only, minus some. The sample consists of around 150,000 clones, around 82% of them appearing once. This sample was taken from a study of blood T cell repertoires in COVID-19. Grouping used clinical history reported by participants in a survey and questionnaire. Per the germline V gene, CDR1 is SGHTA and CDR2 is FQGNSA. V was pared by 4 bases and J by 4 bases, with 5 bases of the junction left unmatched. The CDR3 contains 14 residues. This chain joins TRBV7-2 and TRBJ1-2; 8 positions agree with TRBD1. Specimen: PBMCs or T cells enriched from blood (not recorded which). This sequence was found in a middle-aged man who had recovered from COVID-19. This CDR3 is CASSSVRGPYGYTF. In DNA form, the CDR3 reads TGTGCCAGCAGCTCGGTCAGGGGGCCCTATGGCTACACCTTC.